A selection of T cell receptor beta chains follows, all from one sample in a study of molecular identifiers for immune sequencing clone quantification. MiXCR was run by TCRdb on the PCR reads, yielding one entry per CDR3 protein. The sample contains about 640,000 distinct CDR3 sequences, nearly 20% of which appear only once. The sample taken for sequencing was naive CD8+ T cells from blood, with Jurkat cell RNA spiked in. All receptors derive from a human donor in good health. Some libraries in this study had Jurkat cell RNA spiked in. CDR3s include the opening cysteine and the closing phenylalanine or tryptophan. Fields, in order: clone size, J gene, D gene, V gene, CDR3 protein, CDR3 DNA. A D gene is named only where the DNA matches it firmly. For some rows the clone size is stated as once, few or many, or as a class when expanded; others skip it.

size: -
J: TRBJ1-5
D: -
V: TRBV4-1
CDR3: CASSQEDLNGNQPQHF
DNA: TGCGCCAGCAGCCAAGAAGACCTAAATGGCAATCAGCCCCAGCATTTT

size: many
J: TRBJ2-5
D: -
V: TRBV3-1
CDR3: CASSQEGGAQETQYF
DNA: TGTGCCAGCAGCCAAGAGGGGGGAGCCCAAGAGACCCAGTACTTC

size: many
J: TRBJ2-3
D: -
V: TRBV7-8
CDR3: CASTPGSGTDTQYF
DNA: TGTGCCAGCACCCCTGGATCCGGGACAGATACGCAGTATTTT

size: many
J: TRBJ1-1
D: -
V: TRBV20-1
CDR3: CSASRGGPEAFF
DNA: TGCAGTGCTAGTAGGGGGGGCCCTGAAGCTTTCTTT

size: many
J: TRBJ2-3
D: TRBD1
V: TRBV10-3
CDR3: CAISEGGQLTDTQYF
DNA: TGTGCCATCAGTGAAGGGGGACAGCTCACAGATACGCAGTATTTT

size: few
J: TRBJ2-1
D: -
V: TRBV3-2
CDR3: CASSQAPGNEQFF
DNA: TGTGCCAGCAGCCAAGCCCCTGGCAATGAGCAGTTCTTC

size: many
J: TRBJ1-1
D: -
V: TRBV9
CDR3: CASSVAGLDEAFF
DNA: TGTGCCAGCAGCGTAGCAGGGCTTGATGAAGCTTTCTTT

size: -
J: TRBJ2-7
D: -
V: TRBV19
CDR3: CSSSIASRGFHEQYF
DNA: TGTTCCAGTAGTATCGCCTCTCGGGGGTTCCACGAGCAGTACTTC

size: -
J: TRBJ2-7
D: -
V: TRBV4-3
CDR3: CAGSQDYRGSYEQYF
DNA: TGCGCCGGCAGCCAAGATTACAGAGGGTCCTACGAGCAGTACTTC

size: few
J: TRBJ2-1
D: TRBD2
V: TRBV7-2
CDR3: CAGSLSPGGAYNEQFF
DNA: TGTGCCGGCAGCTTATCCCCGGGAGGTGCCTACAATGAGCAGTTCTTC

size: many
J: TRBJ1-4
D: -
V: TRBV7-9
CDR3: CASSSSLLREQGGNEKLFF
DNA: TGTGCCAGCAGCTCTTCACTATTGAGAGAACAGGGAGGAAATGAAAAACTGTTTTTT

size: many
J: TRBJ1-1
D: -
V: TRBV28
CDR3: CASRYVLSVATEAFF
DNA: TGTGCCAGCAGATACGTTTTAAGTGTGGCCACTGAAGCTTTCTTT

size: -
J: TRBJ2-1
D: -
V: TRBV5-6
CDR3: CASGLGRTSYNEQFF
DNA: TGTGCCAGCGGCTTGGGTAGAACCTCCTACAATGAGCAGTTCTTC

size: many
J: TRBJ1-5
D: -
V: TRBV5-4
CDR3: CASSAGLGNQPQHF
DNA: TGTGCCAGCAGCGCGGGGTTAGGCAATCAGCCCCAGCATTTT

size: many
J: TRBJ1-2
D: TRBD1
V: TRBV3-1
CDR3: CASSPRTGVLSYGYTF
DNA: TGTGCCAGCAGCCCACGGACAGGGGTTTTGAGCTATGGCTACACCTTC

size: many
J: TRBJ2-5
D: TRBD1
V: TRBV7-3
CDR3: CASSTGQGWRETQYF
DNA: TGTGCCAGCAGCACCGGACAGGGATGGAGGGAGACCCAGTACTTC

size: many
J: TRBJ1-1
D: -
V: TRBV27
CDR3: CASSLSVFGTEAFF
DNA: TGTGCCAGCAGTTTATCCGTGTTTGGGACTGAAGCTTTCTTT

size: few
J: TRBJ2-7
D: TRBD1
V: TRBV4-3
CDR3: CASSQDRQGAYERYF
DNA: TGCGCCAGCAGCCAAGATCGGCAGGGGGCATACGAGCGGTACTTC

size: many
J: TRBJ2-7
D: TRBD2
V: TRBV28
CDR3: CASSTLAGEHF
DNA: TGTGCCAGCAGTACCTTAGCGGGAGAACACTTC

size: many
J: TRBJ1-1
D: -
V: TRBV6-2/TRBV6-3
CDR3: CASSPFIYTEAFF
DNA: TGTGCCAGCAGTCCCTTCATATACACTGAAGCTTTCTTT

size: -
J: TRBJ2-7
D: -
V: TRBV6-1
CDR3: CASSTGTLAYEQYF
DNA: TGTGCCAGCAGCACCGGGACACTGGCCTACGAGCAGTACTTC

size: few
J: TRBJ2-4
D: -
V: TRBV7-9
CDR3: CASSHREALKNIQYF
DNA: TGTGCCAGCAGTCACCGGGAAGCACTCAAAAACATTCAGTACTTC

size: -
J: TRBJ2-5
D: -
V: TRBV4-2
CDR3: CASSQDRSLQETQYF
DNA: TGTGCCAGCAGCCAAGATCGGAGTCTCCAAGAGACCCAGTACTTC

size: many
J: TRBJ2-7
D: TRBD2
V: TRBV20-1
CDR3: CSARGLGVYEQYF
DNA: TGCAGTGCTAGGGGACTAGGAGTCTACGAGCAGTACTTC

size: -
J: TRBJ2-2
D: -
V: TRBV13
CDR3: CASMLGAAGELFF
DNA: TGTGCCAGCATGTTGGGGGCCGCCGGGGAGCTGTTTTTT

size: -
J: TRBJ2-7
D: -
V: TRBV28
CDR3: CASSFRGRGRVEQYF
DNA: TGTGCCAGCAGTTTTAGGGGCAGGGGGAGGGTCGAGCAGTACTTC

size: -
J: TRBJ2-7
D: TRBD2
V: TRBV5-1
CDR3: CASGLFPLAGGVGVSYEQYF
DNA: TGCGCCAGCGGCTTATTTCCTCTAGCGGGAGGGGTCGGCGTGTCCTACGAGCAGTACTTC

size: -
J: TRBJ2-1
D: -
V: TRBV6-2/TRBV6-3
CDR3: CASSRSLGPPYNEQFF
DNA: TGTGCCAGCAGCCGTTCACTAGGGCCCCCCTACAATGAGCAGTTCTTC

size: many
J: TRBJ1-5
D: -
V: TRBV4-3
CDR3: CASSQDLSSNQPQHF
DNA: TGCGCCAGCAGCCAAGATCTCAGTAGCAATCAGCCCCAGCATTTT

size: -
J: TRBJ1-2
D: -
V: TRBV6-1
CDR3: CASSEAVVPNYGCTF
DNA: TGTGCCAGCAGTGAAGCTGTGGTACCTAACTATGGCTGCACCTTC

size: few
J: TRBJ2-1
D: TRBD1
V: TRBV20-1
CDR3: CSATDRVSILYNEQFF
DNA: TGCAGTGCTACGGACAGGGTTTCCATACTTTACAATGAGCAGTTCTTC

size: many
J: TRBJ1-4
D: -
V: TRBV6-5
CDR3: CASSYSGEKLFF
DNA: TGTGCCAGCAGTTACTCCGGTGAAAAACTGTTTTTT

size: many
J: TRBJ2-7
D: -
V: TRBV27
CDR3: CASSRGTGGREQYF
DNA: TGTGCCAGCAGCCGAGGCACCGGGGGCCGCGAGCAGTACTTC

size: few
J: TRBJ2-5
D: -
V: TRBV4-1
CDR3: CASSQVSLYSEGQETQYF
DNA: TGCGCCAGCAGCCAAGTTAGTCTTTATTCGGAAGGACAAGAGACCCAGTACTTC

size: many
J: TRBJ2-3
D: -
V: TRBV30
CDR3: CAWSVPLWGDTQYF
DNA: TGTGCCTGGAGTGTACCCCTCTGGGGAGATACGCAGTATTTT

size: -
J: TRBJ2-7
D: -
V: TRBV4-3
CDR3: CASSQDRGYGQYF
DNA: TGCGCCAGCAGCCAAGATCGGGGCTACGGGCAGTACTTC

size: -
J: TRBJ1-4
D: -
V: TRBV13
CDR3: CASSSTGGAVEKLVF
DNA: TGTGCCAGCAGCTCGACTGGGGGGGCGGTGGAAAAACTGGTTTTT

size: -
J: TRBJ2-7
D: -
V: TRBV7-9
CDR3: CASSPPLSLSYEQYF
DNA: TGTGCCAGCAGCCCCCCCCTCTCTTTATCCTACGAGCAGTACTTC

size: -
J: TRBJ1-1
D: TRBD1
V: TRBV12-3/TRBV12-4
CDR3: CASSTGQGWTEAFF
DNA: TGTGCCAGCAGCACCGGACAGGGGTGGACTGAAGCTTTCTTT

size: many
J: TRBJ1-1
D: -
V: TRBV7-2
CDR3: CASSFSEPLTEAFF
DNA: TGTGCCAGCAGCTTCTCGGAGCCCCTAACTGAAGCTTTCTTT

size: -
J: TRBJ2-3
D: TRBD2
V: TRBV2
CDR3: CASTWGERDTDTQYF
DNA: TGTGCCAGCACTTGGGGGGAGCGGGACACAGATACGCAGTATTTT

size: many
J: TRBJ2-5
D: TRBD2
V: TRBV11-3
CDR3: CASSTQSSIETSGSRERETQYF
DNA: TGTGCCAGCAGCACCCAATCGTCGATCGAGACTAGCGGGAGCCGCGAAAGAGAGACCCAGTACTTC

size: many
J: TRBJ1-2
D: -
V: TRBV2
CDR3: CASSEEPSHLYGYTF
DNA: TGTGCCAGCAGTGAGGAGCCTAGTCACCTCTATGGCTACACCTTC

size: few
J: TRBJ2-2
D: -
V: TRBV13
CDR3: CASSSGENTGELFF
DNA: TGTGCCAGCAGTTCGGGGGAGAACACCGGGGAGCTGTTTTTT

size: -
J: TRBJ2-1
D: -
V: TRBV15
CDR3: CATSRGTTSSYNEQFF
DNA: TGTGCCACCAGCAGAGGAACAACCAGCTCCTACAATGAGCAGTTCTTC

size: many
J: TRBJ2-2
D: -
V: TRBV28
CDR3: CASRSAIRGGTGELFF
DNA: TGTGCCAGCAGGTCCGCCATCAGAGGGGGCACCGGGGAGCTGTTTTTT

size: few
J: TRBJ2-1
D: TRBD1
V: TRBV27
CDR3: CASSLSGTGIHEQFF
DNA: TGTGCCAGCAGTTTATCCGGGACAGGGATCCATGAGCAGTTCTTC

size: many
J: TRBJ1-1
D: -
V: TRBV4-1
CDR3: CASSRYSMNTEAFF
DNA: TGCGCCAGCAGTCGGTACAGCATGAACACTGAAGCTTTCTTT

size: many
J: TRBJ2-3
D: TRBD2
V: TRBV29-1
CDR3: CSVVPAGAGTDTQYF
DNA: TGCAGCGTTGTTCCGGCGGGAGCTGGCACAGATACGCAGTATTTT

size: many
J: TRBJ2-5
D: -
V: TRBV13
CDR3: CASGQYQETQYF
DNA: TGTGCCAGCGGACAGTACCAAGAGACCCAGTACTTC

size: many
J: TRBJ2-4
D: -
V: TRBV19
CDR3: CASSMDIKVAKNIQYF
DNA: TGTGCCAGTAGTATGGACATAAAGGTGGCCAAAAACATTCAGTACTTC

size: many
J: TRBJ2-3
D: -
V: TRBV24-1
CDR3: CATSDTESTDTQYF
DNA: TGTGCCACCAGTGATACAGAATCCACAGATACGCAGTATTTT

size: many
J: TRBJ2-1
D: TRBD1
V: TRBV20-1
CDR3: CSAPQPGQVRVFIYEQFF
DNA: TGCAGTGCTCCTCAGCCGGGACAGGTTCGGGTTTTTATCTATGAGCAGTTCTTC

size: -
J: TRBJ1-2
D: -
V: TRBV7-2
CDR3: CASSSYTLGGYTF
DNA: TGTGCCAGCAGCTCCTATACTCTAGGCGGCTACACCTTC

size: -
J: TRBJ2-5
D: -
V: TRBV18
CDR3: CASSTAPTQETQYF
DNA: TGTGCCAGCTCCACCGCACCGACACAAGAGACCCAGTACTTC